Below, 13 T cell receptor beta chains from the same sample are listed, as sequenced in a study of naive and memory T cell subsets. Two oligonucleotides, mixed equimolar, formed the beta constant-region primer covering TRBC1 and TRBC2. TCRdb re-derived calls from the UMI-ligation and nested PCR reads in MiXCR, one entry per CDR3 protein. Of 100,000 or so distinct CDR3 sequences listed, roughly 7.3% were seen once; the top ten hold 1.6%. Sequencing was performed on central memory CD4+ T cells from blood. These receptors were taken from a human donor in good health.

This clonotype was observed at least ten times. This CDR3 fails to terminate in the conserved phenylalanine or tryptophan, so it likely reflects a read error. No DNA is shown, since the ends of the CDR3 on it are uncertain; the CDR3 is the one TCRdb lists. The chain links TRBV7-9 to TRBJ1-2. Looked up from germline, CDR1 is SEHNR and CDR2 is FQNEAQ (reference sequence). A total of 8 residues make up the CDR3, ends included. CDR3 amino acids: CASSPLPS.

In regard to this clonotype: This sequence may be a read error, since a much larger clone differs from it by one base. DNA of the CDR3: TGTGCCTGCTCACCACGAGACGCGGTAGTTGGGGCCAACGTCCTGACTTTC. This gives the protein CACSPRDAVVGANVLTF. The V gene is TRBV18, the J gene TRBJ2-6; D ambiguous. Looked up from germline, CDR1 is KGHSH and CDR2 is LQKENI. The CDR3 runs 17 residues.

Only a few counts were recorded for this clonotype. This rearrangement joins TRBV12-3 or TRBV12-4 to TRBJ1-2; D may be TRBD1 (5 bases). This CDR3 contains 15 residues. V was pared by 3 bases and J by 2 bases, with 13 bases between. CDR3 in DNA: TGTGCCAGCAGTTTGGCACAGGTGATAAACTATGGCTACACCTTC. This translates into CASSLAQVINYGYTF.

The sample holds many counts of this clonotype. The chain has TRBV18 and TRBJ2-7; D gene uncertain. V lost 3 bases, J lost 3 bases, and 9 bases lay in between. Germline CDR1 reads KGHSH; CDR2 reads LQKENI. The CDR3 runs 13 residues. The CDR3 DNA reads as TGTGCCAGCTCACCCGGGCCTTACTACGAGCAGTACTTC. Protein sequence: CASSPGPYYEQYF.

DNA for the CDR3: TGTGCCAGCAGCAAAGTGAGAGGGGGGGAGACCCAGTACTTC. This sequence encodes CASSKVRGGETQYF. The chain recombines TRBV21-1 with TRBJ2-5; the table names TRBD1, a call not compared with the DNA. TRBV21-1 is a pseudogene segment. CDR3 size: 14 residues.

The chain employs TRBV14 and TRBJ2-1, with 7 bases lining up with TRBD2. The ends lost 0 bases at V and 7 bases at J; junction bases unmatched: 9. The CDR3 loop spans 16 amino acids. Germline V gene data show CDR1 as SGHDN and CDR2 as FVKESK. CDR3 in DNA: TGTGCCAGCAGCCAAGAGGCGGGAGTGAATCGGAATGAGCAGTTCTTC. It specifies CASSQEAGVNRNEQFF.

This clonotype showed up many times. This chain connects TRBV7-9 to TRBJ1-6; weak D call: TRBD1 (6 bases). The V and J ends lost 4 bases and 9 bases respectively, with 13 bases between them. Germline values: CDR1 SEHNR, CDR2 FQNEAQ (reference sequence). This CDR3 is built from 14 residues. CDR3 DNA sequence: TGTGCCAGCAGCTCTCGCACAGGGTTTTCACCCCTCCACTTT. Its protein is CASSSRTGFSPLHF.

The rearrangement joins TRBV14 to TRBJ2-7, with 13 bases aligning to TRBD2. J was trimmed by 2 bases and V by 3 bases; bases with no gene match: 4. The CDR3 sequence is 16 residues long. Germline-derived CDR1 and CDR2 are SGHDN and FVKESK. The CDR3 sequence: CASSHLGLAGAYEQYF. Written as DNA, the CDR3 is TGTGCCAGCAGCCACCTAGGACTAGCGGGGGCCTACGAGCAGTACTTC.

This clonotype has more than one count but fewer than ten. CDR3 nucleotide sequence: TGTGCCAGCAGCCAAGTAACAGAGCGGTTGAGCAATCAGCCCCAGCATTTT. Encoded protein: CASSQVTERLSNQPQHF. The chain has TRBV4-2 and TRBJ1-5, with D unresolved. Germline V gene data show CDR1 as LGHNA and CDR2 as YNFKEQ. This CDR3 has 17 amino acids. Trimming shortened V by 1 base and J by 1 base, and 14 bases separated the two germline ends.

This chain links TRBV5-1 with TRBJ1-5; 7 nucleotides line up with TRBD1. The CDR3 spans 15 residues. Germline CDR1 is SGHRS and CDR2 is YFSETQ. V was clipped by 5 bases and J by 1 base; unmatched bases: 6. This CDR3 is CASRTGFGSNQPQHF. In DNA form, the CDR3 reads TGCGCCAGCAGGACAGGGTTTGGGAGCAATCAGCCCCAGCATTTT. Using reference TRBV5-1 and TRBJ1-5 for the parts outside the CDR3, the full variable domain is KAGVTQTPRYLIKTRGQQVTLSCSPISGHRSVSWYQQTPGQGLQFLFEYFSETQRNKGNFPGRFSGRQFSNSRSEMNVSTLELGDSALYLCASRTGFGSNQPQHFGDGTRLSIL.

This clonotype was recorded many times. This chain uses TRBV11-2 with TRBJ2-1; no definite D call. V dropped 4 bases and J dropped 2 bases, with 18 bases sitting between them. Germline loops: CDR1 SGHAT, CDR2 FQNNGV. The CDR3 is made up of 17 amino acids. This CDR3 is CASSSHRSKLAYNEQFF. CDR3 nucleotides: TGTGCCAGCAGCTCCCACCGGTCCAAATTGGCCTACAATGAGCAGTTCTTC.

This clonotype was detected only a few times. The chain carries TRBV24-1 and TRBJ2-3; 9 bases are a match to TRBD1. Germline V lookup: CDR1 KGHDR, CDR2 SFDVKD. The length of the CDR3 is 16 residues. Losses at the gene ends were 5 bases for V and 2 bases for J; bases not matched to a gene: 7. CDR3 nucleotide sequence: TGTGCCACCAGTGTTTCGGGACAGGGCCTCACAGATACGCAGTATTTT. The encoded protein is CATSVSGQGLTDTQYF.

In its sample, this clonotype was seen many times. This rearrangement joins TRBV6-1 to TRBJ1-4; 7 bases agree with TRBD1. V shed 2 bases and J 5 bases; nucleotides not matched to a gene: 2. The germline V gene encodes CDR1 MNHNS and CDR2 SASEGT. This CDR3 spans 14 amino acids. The CDR3, as DNA: TGTGCCAGCAGTGAAAAAGGGGGCAATGAAAAACTGTTTTTT. Its translation: CASSEKGGNEKLFF.